Below are 9 T cell receptor beta chains sequenced from a single sample in a study of blood T cell repertoires in COVID-19. Only in-frame clones appear in the TCRdb table, and some are missing; sequencing was by immunoSEQ multiplex PCR. The data show about 210,000 clones, about nine tenths seen once. Sequenced input: peripheral blood. These TCRs come from a woman between 40 and 55 years old with acute or convalescent COVID-19.

The chain employs TRBV6-6 and TRBJ1-6, with 7 bases matching TRBD1. This CDR3 is built from 14 residues. The germline gives CDR1 MNHNY, CDR2 SVGAGI (reference sequence). The ends lost 5 bases at V and 8 bases at J; junction bases unmatched: 6. The CDR3 bases are TGTGCCAGCAGTCGGGGACAGATCGATTCACCCCTCCACTTT. This encodes CASSRGQIDSPLHF.

Only a few counts were recorded for this clone. The V and J genes are TRBV15 and TRBJ2-3; TRBD2 aligns across 7 bases. Germline CDR1 is LNHNV and CDR2 is YYDKDF (reference sequence). The CDR3 extends over 15 amino acids. Trimming at V came to 0 bases and at J to 1 base, leaving 1 base not matched to a gene. CDR3 sequence: CATSRDRGGTDTQYF. The CDR3 DNA reads TGTGCCACCAGCAGAGATCGGGGGGGCACAGATACGCAGTATTTT.

This sequence joins TRBV10-1 and TRBJ2-3; 11 bases align to TRBD2. The CDR3 length is 15 residues. Germline loops: CDR1 WNHNN, CDR2 SYGVQD (reference sequence). V trimming: 5 bases; J trimming: 2 bases; junction bases outside the gene matches: 3. CDR3 loop: CASSSSGGSTDTQYF. The CDR3 nucleotides are TGCGCCAGCAGTTCTAGCGGGGGGTCCACAGATACGCAGTATTTT.

The DNA of the CDR3 is TGTGCCAGCTCACTCGGGGGAGGACAGAACACTGAAGCTTTCTTT. It specifies CASSLGGGQNTEAFF. V and J are TRBV18 and TRBJ1-1; tentative D call: TRBD1 (5 bases). Trimming removed 4 bases from V and 1 base from J, with 13 bases in between. The CDR3 is made up of 15 amino acids. Germline V lookup: CDR1 KGHSH, CDR2 LQKENI.

The chain joins TRBV7-8 to TRBJ1-6, with TRBD1 as a possible D gene (6 bases). Looked up from germline, CDR1 is SGHVS and CDR2 is FQNEAQ. The CDR3 covers 17 residues. The V gene lost 5 bases and the J gene lost 7 bases, with 21 bases spanning the gap. CDR3 sequence (DNA): TGTGCCAGCAGCCCCGTACAGGGCCGTCCTCCCAATTCACCCCTCCACTTT. Protein: CASSPVQGRPPNSPLHF.

This chain connects TRBV6-6 to TRBJ2-3; 7 bases agree with TRBD2. V was clipped by 8 bases and J by 3 bases; unmatched bases: 5. The CDR3 has 13 residues. The germline CDR1 and CDR2 sequences are MNHNY and SVGAGI (reference sequence). Here the CDR3 reads CASEAGRTDTQYF. CDR3 DNA sequence: TGTGCCAGCGAAGCGGGGAGGACAGATACGCAGTATTTT.

The J gene is TRBJ1-2, the V gene TRBV5-1; TRBD1 aligns across 9 bases. Trimming removed 4 bases from V and 7 bases from J; junction bases left unmatched: 11. The CDR3 is 15 residues long. CDR1 is SGHRS and CDR2 is YFSETQ in the germline V gene. This chain's CDR3 is CASSPGQGESAGYTF. The CDR3 DNA follows: TGCGCCAGCAGCCCGGGACAGGGTGAGTCGGCTGGCTACACCTTC.

The chain has TRBV27 and TRBJ2-7; 7 bases agree with TRBD1. V dropped 6 bases and J dropped 2; count of bases not matched to a gene: 4. CDR1 is MNHEY and CDR2 is SMNVEV in the germline V gene (reference sequence). The CDR3 is 13 amino acids. CDR3 nucleotides: TGTGCCAGCAGAACGGACAGGACCTACGAGCAGTACGTC. Amino acids: CASRTDRTYEQYV.

V and J are TRBV30 and TRBJ2-2, with TRBD2 matching over 7 bases. The CDR3 totals 16 residues. In germline, CDR1 is GTSNPN, CDR2 SVGIG (reference sequence). V trimming: 0 bases; J trimming: 7 bases; junction bases outside the gene matches: 11. The CDR3 coding sequence is TGTGCCTGGAGTGTACTGGGAGGGCGAAGTATCGGGGAGCTGTTTTTT. Its protein is CAWSVLGGRSIGELFF.